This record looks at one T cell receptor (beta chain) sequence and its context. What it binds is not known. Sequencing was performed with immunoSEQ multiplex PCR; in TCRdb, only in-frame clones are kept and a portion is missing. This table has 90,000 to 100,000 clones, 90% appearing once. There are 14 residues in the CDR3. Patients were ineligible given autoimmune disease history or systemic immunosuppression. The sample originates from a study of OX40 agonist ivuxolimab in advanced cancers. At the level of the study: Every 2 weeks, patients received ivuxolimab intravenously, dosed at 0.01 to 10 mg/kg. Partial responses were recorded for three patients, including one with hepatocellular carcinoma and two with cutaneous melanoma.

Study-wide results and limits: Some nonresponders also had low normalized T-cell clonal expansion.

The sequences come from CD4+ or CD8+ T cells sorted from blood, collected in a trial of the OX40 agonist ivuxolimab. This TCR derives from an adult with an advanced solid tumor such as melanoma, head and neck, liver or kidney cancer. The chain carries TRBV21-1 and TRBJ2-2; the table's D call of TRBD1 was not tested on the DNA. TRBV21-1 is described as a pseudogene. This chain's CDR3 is CASRDRGKAGELFF. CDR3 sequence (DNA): TGTGCCAGCCGGGACAGGGGAAAAGCCGGGGAGCTGTTTTTT.